This T cell receptor beta chain was sequenced in a study of shared clonotypes between healthy human individuals (dated by TCRdb to 2020 to 2021). Notes on the research overall: Three men and a couple of women, aged 18 to 49 years, made up the cohort. For each donor, three plates each were used for CD4 naive and CD4 memory, two plates were used for CD8 naive, and one plate was used for CD8 memory. To estimate repertoire size and how much clonotypes are shared between individuals, the study performed deep sequencing of blood TCR repertoires from a handful of healthy adults. To increase sequencing depth and limit assay-specific biases, different laboratories used diverse techniques to prepare libraries and sequence TCR repertoires. Each donor's leukapheresis produced roughly between roughly 0.85 and 9.5 billion PBMCs. The study at large found these results: Based on pairwise subsampling, the degree of clonotype sharing among donors was expected to be affected by sequencing depth. The small number of donors limited the genetic and exposure-history diversity represented. Sampling was limited to blood, and TCR repertoires in tissue likely differ from TCR repertoires in blood. Even with the large sequencing depth, rarefaction of the sorted-subset datasets indicated that sequencing was incomplete. Sharing across a few donors was observed for around 4.8% of naive CD4, less than 4% of naive CD8, 2% to 2.5% of memory CD4, and roughly 0.43% of memory CD8 clonotypes. Clonotypes shared by all four sorted-subset donors showed higher generation probabilities than non-shared clonotypes. Naive subsets generally had larger estimated clonotype richness than memory subsets.

Using the deep immunoSEQ assay, multiplex PCR amplified TCR CDR3 regions from genomic DNA. Extracted genomic DNA from each cell subset was spread evenly across all wells of several immunoSEQ 96-well plates, with each plate serving as a replicate. For sorted subsets, roughly 200 ng of genomic DNA, equivalent to 25,000 to 35,000 T cell genomes, went into each replicate PCR. Purified libraries were measured with a Qubit 3.0 fluorometer, size-checked on a Bioanalyzer 2100, and measured again with the KAPA Library Quantification kit. Every immunoSEQ 96-well plate was sequenced on a separate single-read 150-cycle Illumina NextSeq 550 flow cell. In the original analysis: Because the immunoSEQ output included only junctional sequences and no quality scores, the filtering could not be the same as the filtering used for full-length reads. Sequences were annotated with PyIR, a Python wrapper for IgBLAST v1.9, and V/J genes and CDR3 were assigned using IMGT germline references. Reads with weak V/J assignments (E-value above 1e-6), missing CDR3, stop codons, out-of-frame junctions, or ambiguous translated residues were removed. V3J clonotypes were defined as sequences sharing the same inferred V gene, J gene, and CDR3 amino acid sequence. Percentage overlap between repertoires was calculated by dividing the number of shared unique clonotypes by the size of the smaller repertoire. Richness of each repertoire was evaluated using RTK rarefaction, the Chao1 estimator, and Recon v2.1 estimates of unobserved clonotypes. For all TCRbeta clonotypes obtained by the gDNA method from four donors, generation probabilities were computed with OLGA. Held by TCRdb, this immuneACCESS table contains in-frame sequences only and omits some clones. Under half of the omission traces to an unresolved V gene where checked; the cause of the rest is unknown. Clone size and the V and J calls come from that table; the DNA yielded D and trimming. This sample is represented by more than 2,000,000 clones; approximately 94% of them were singletons. The ten top clones hold around 0.15% of the sample.

Reading the germline V gene gives CDR1 SGHRS and CDR2 YFSETQ. Germline trimming amounts to 4 bases on V and 5 bases on J, with 7 as the count of junction bases outside the gene matches. The CDR3 numbers 14 residues from cysteine through phenylalanine. This entry keeps only the CDR3 DNA: 42 bases, framed from base 1. The donors were healthy, HIV-negative adults with no recently reported acute infections or vaccinations. Only Caucasian adults living in Nashville, Tennessee, USA were represented among the donors. CD4+ T cells were enriched by magnetic negative selection, after which naive cells were positively selected on CD45RA and the negative fraction was taken as the memory subset. Blood was obtained by leukapheresis, after which PBMCs were separated by Ficoll-Histopaque density gradient centrifugation and cryopreserved in liquid nitrogen vapor phase. Analytical flow cytometry was used to check the purity and quantity of each magnetically sorted T cell population. Genomic DNA was isolated from each sorted fraction and quantified by UV absorbance on a Nanodrop 2000c.

Of note for this clone: Its antigen is still unknown. It has no much larger one-base neighbor in the sample; base qualities were not kept. Other DNA sequences within the sample encode an identical CDR3.

Sequenced input: naive CD4+ T cells sorted from blood. Sample cell subset or site, as interpreted from the label and publication: CD45RA+ positively selected. This receptor chain uses TRBV5-1 and TRBJ2-5; the junction holds 8 bases that match TRBD2. The source is a man aged 18-30 years in good health. The CDR3 amino acid sequence is: CASSTGGLGETQYF. Here is the DNA: TGCGCCAGCAGCACGGGAGGGCTTGGGGAGACCCAGTACTTC.